The sequence of this T cell receptor beta chain was determined in a study of blood T cell repertoires in COVID-19. Study as a whole: The United States, Italy and Spain supplied acute and convalescent COVID-19 samples. PBMCs, B-cell-depleted T cells, or T cells were the source of the cDNA or gDNA that made up the material.

There are 13 residues in the CDR3. CDR1 and CDR2 from the germline V gene are WNHNN and SYGVQD (reference sequence). The germline V and J ends were trimmed by 4 bases and 2 bases, with 9 bases remaining between them. Original processing methods: Amplification with reference gene primers provided the estimates of nucleated cell counts. Data came from immunoSEQ multiplex PCR; TCRdb stores just in-frame clones and leaves some out. Clone size and V and J calls were adopted from that table, with D and trimming inferred from the DNA. The sample yields approximately 83,000 clones, roughly 88% seen once. The clonotype originates from a man aged 70 or older with acute or convalescent COVID-19. The chain joins TRBV10-1 to TRBJ2-7; tentative D call: TRBD1 (6 bases). The sequenced sample was peripheral blood. DNA for the CDR3: TGCGCCAGCAGTGTTCAGGGGACCTACGAGCAGTACTTC. Its protein product is CASSVQGTYEQYF.